Described below is a single T cell receptor (beta chain) sequence and its context. Its antigen is not identified. Terminally differentiated effector memory CD45RA+ cells were left out of the naive CD8 fraction, which was CD45RO-negative and positively selected for CCR7. The data originate from a study of shared clonotypes between healthy human individuals. Notes on the study in general: Limitation of the genetic and exposure-history diversity represented came from the few donors. The researchers took only blood, and tissue repertoires probably look different.

Per the original data handling: In the immunoSEQ data, sequences were junction-only and lacked quality scores, so filtering differed. Here immunoSEQ multiplex PCR was the method, and the copy in TCRdb shows in-frame clones only, minus some. V, J and clone size are those of that table, while D and trimming were read from the DNA. The sample includes about 580,000 clones, more than 95% of them seen just once. Germline CDR1 and CDR2: SEHNR and FQNEAQ (reference sequence). CDR3 length: 12 residues. Between the trimmed V and J ends, which lost 3 bases and 7 bases, there was a span of 7 bases. The source of this sequence is a man younger than 40 in good health. The genes are TRBV7-9 and TRBJ2-1; D unresolved. The sequenced sample was naive CD8+ T cells sorted from blood. In DNA form, the CDR3 reads TGTGCCAGCAGCTTCAATCCGAATGAGCAGTTCTTC. It translates to CASSFNPNEQFF. Full variable domain (remainder filled in from reference TRBV7-9 and TRBJ2-1): DTGVSQNPRHKITKRGQNVTFRCDPISEHNRLYWYRQTLGQGPEFLTYFQNEAQLEKSRLLSDRFSAERPKGSFSTLEIQRTEQGDSAMYLCASSFNPNEQFFGPGTRLTVL.